The 26 T cell receptor beta chains below were found in one sample sequenced in a study of blood T cell repertoires in COVID-19. Produced via immunoSEQ multiplex PCR; TCRdb's table is partial and in-frame only. The table has 140,000 to 150,000 clones, about nine tenths seen once. The sequenced sample consisted of PBMCs or T cells enriched from blood (not recorded which). The receptor set was obtained from a man aged 50 to 59 who had recovered from COVID-19.

CDR3 coding DNA: TGTGCCAGCAGCTCAGGGGCTCCGACAGGGAGCACAGATACGCAGTATTTT. Amino acids: CASSSGAPTGSTDTQYF. The chain uses TRBV5-5 and TRBJ2-3; 7 bases fit TRBD1. Germline CDR1 and CDR2: SGHKS and YYEKEE (reference sequence). This CDR3 has 17 amino acids. V dropped 3 bases and J dropped 0; count of bases not matched to a gene: 10.

This sequence joins TRBV7-3 and TRBJ2-7, with 7 bases that match TRBD1. The germline V gene encodes CDR1 SGHTA and CDR2 FQGTGA. This CDR3 region has 15 residues. After removal of 4 bases from V and 5 bases from J, the junction contained 11 bases not matched to a gene. CDR3 nucleotides: TGTGCCAGCAGCTCGGGACAGAGTCTTATCCACGAGCAGTACTTC. It is translated as CASSSGQSLIHEQYF.

The rearrangement joins TRBV23-1 to TRBJ2-7; no firm D call. TRBV23-1 is an ORF; its function is uncertain. The CDR3 has 15 amino acids. V was clipped by 0 bases and J by 2 bases, with 11 bases between them. CDR3 protein: CASSQSFVYTYEQYF. CDR3 nucleotide sequence: TGCGCCAGCAGTCAATCGTTCGTATATACCTACGAGCAGTACTTC.

The gene calls are TRBV6-5 and TRBJ2-1; possibly TRBD2 for D (6 bases). The CDR3 sequence is 12 residues long. Trimming shortened V by 6 bases and J by 5 bases, and 8 bases separated the two germline ends. Per the germline V gene, CDR1 is MNHEY and CDR2 is SVGAGI. CDR3: CASRQRDNEQFF. CDR3 bases: TGTGCCAGCAGACAGCGGGACAATGAGCAGTTCTTC.

The chain uses TRBV5-1 and TRBJ2-1; D is perhaps TRBD2 (7 bases). Between the trimmed V and J ends, which lost 10 bases and 0 bases, there was a span of 17 bases. This CDR3 has 15 amino acids. Germline CDR1 and CDR2: SGHRS and YFSETQ. CDR3: CASTYGGLSYNEQFF. The CDR3 nucleotides read TGCGCCTCGACGTACGGGGGGCTCTCCTACAATGAGCAGTTCTTC.

The chain recombines TRBV18 with TRBJ2-1; 11 nucleotides align to TRBD2. With 0 bases clipped from V and 5 bases from J, the junction kept 6 bases outside the gene matches. CDR1 is KGHSH and CDR2 is LQKENI in the germline V gene. The CDR3 covers 17 residues. CDR3 bases: TGTGCCAGCTCACCACCGTTAGCGGGGGGGCGAGACAATGAGCAGTTCTTC. Residues: CASSPPLAGGRDNEQFF.

Details on this clone: Mismatch with germline at one junction end may stem from a read error. The rearrangement uses TRBV14 and TRBJ1-2, with D possibly being TRBD1 (5 bases). This CDR3 contains 11 residues. CDR1 and CDR2 from the germline V gene are SGHDN and FVKESK. The CDR3 DNA reads as TGTGCCAGCAGCCAGGCGGGACGGCCGGCCTTC. As protein: CASSQAGRPAF. The full variable domain, its missing parts supplied by reference TRBV14 and TRBJ1-2, is EAGVTQFPSHSVIEKGQTVTLRCDPISGHDNLYWYRRVMGKEIKFLLHFVKESKQDESGMPNNRFLAERTGGTYSTLKVQPAELEDSGVYFCASSQAGRPAFGSGTRLTVV.

The gene calls are TRBV18 and TRBJ2-2; a possible D gene is TRBD2 (5 bases). V lost 3 bases and J 1 base, leaving 12 bases between the germline ends. The CDR3 has 16 residues. The germline V gene encodes CDR1 KGHSH and CDR2 LQKENI. The CDR3 sequence: CASSPLGRGNTGELFF. The CDR3 bases are TGTGCCAGCTCACCTCTAGGACGGGGGAACACCGGGGAGCTGTTTTTT.

This rearrangement joins TRBV13 to TRBJ1-1, with TRBD1 matching over 9 bases. The CDR3 sequence is 13 residues long. In germline, CDR1 is PRHDT, CDR2 FYEKMQ (reference sequence). V shed 5 bases, J shed 8 bases, and the junction held 6 bases outside the gene matches. The CDR3 region is CASSKRQGEEAFF. The CDR3 DNA is TGTGCCAGCAGCAAACGACAGGGGGAGGAAGCTTTCTTT.

This clone was counted between two and nine times. The chain couples TRBV9 to TRBJ2-5; D is perhaps TRBD1 (7 bases). In germline, CDR1 is SGDLS, CDR2 YYNGEE. V dropped 0 bases and J dropped 5 bases, with 14 bases sitting between them. The CDR3 runs to 15 residues. The CDR3 loop is CASSVGGTAGETQYF. The CDR3 DNA reads as TGTGCCAGCAGCGTAGGCGGGACAGCGGGTGAGACCCAGTACTTC.

The J gene is TRBJ1-5, the V gene TRBV7-8; 7 bases fit TRBD1. The CDR3 length is 16 residues. Germline V gives CDR1 SGHVS, CDR2 FQNEAQ. The junction had 18 bases not matched to a gene; V was cut back by 5 bases and J by 11 bases. Here the CDR3 reads CASSRGAGTATSSQHF. For the CDR3, the DNA is TGTGCCAGCAGCAGGGGCGCCGGGACAGCTACTTCTTCCCAGCATTTT.

The chain couples TRBV7-7 to TRBJ1-1; 8 bases are a match to TRBD1. CDR1 is SSHAT, CDR2 FNYEAQ, per germline (reference sequence). The ends lost 5 bases at V and 1 base at J; junction bases unmatched: 9. CDR3 length equals 16 residues. CDR3 coding DNA: TGTGCCAGCAGCCCTTACAGGGGGGGGGCGAACACTGAAGCTTTCTTT. Translated: CASSPYRGGANTEAFF.

The chain joins TRBV18 to TRBJ1-1; D call uncertain. The V and J ends lost 6 bases and 10 bases respectively, with 21 bases between them. This CDR3 has 14 residues. Germline CDR1 and CDR2: KGHSH and LQKENI. This CDR3 reads CASSSQRSPEVAFF. The DNA for the CDR3 is TGTGCCAGCTCTTCCCAGCGCAGCCCAGAGGTAGCTTTCTTT. Full variable domain (rest looked up from reference TRBV18 and TRBJ1-1): NAGVMQNPRHLVRRRGQEARLRCSPMKGHSHVYWYRQLPEEGLKFMVYLQKENIIDESGMPKERFSAEFPKEGPSILRIQQVVRGDSAAYFCASSSQRSPEVAFFGQGTRLTVV.

V is TRBV28 and J is TRBJ1-4, with 9 bases identical to TRBD1. CDR3 length equals 17 residues. Germline V lookup: CDR1 MDHEN, CDR2 SYDVKM. J gave up 5 bases and V 3 bases, and 10 bases lay outside the gene matches. CDR3 nucleotide sequence: TGTGCCAGCAGTTTGAGGGGACAGGGCCGAGGAAATGAAAAACTGTTTTTT. It encodes CASSLRGQGRGNEKLFF.

The J gene is TRBJ2-7, the V gene TRBV28, with 8 bases aligning to TRBD1. The V gene end was trimmed by 8 bases and the J gene end by 0 bases; junction bases not matched to a gene: 9. Germline V gives CDR1 MDHEN, CDR2 SYDVKM. The CDR3 totals 15 residues. CDR3 bases: TGTGCCAGCGCAAGAACAGGGGGGCTCTCCTACGAGCAGTACTTC. It is translated as CASARTGGLSYEQYF.

The rearrangement joins TRBV2 to TRBJ1-2, with D possibly TRBD1 on 5 matching bases. The CDR3 is 14 residues long. The V end was cut by 8 bases, the J end by 3 bases, with 16 bases between. Germline-derived CDR1 and CDR2 are SNHLY and FYNNEI. Written as DNA, the CDR3 is TGTGCCAGCGACCAATTGACGGGGGACTATGGCTACACCTTC. It is translated as CASDQLTGDYGYTF.

The chain joins TRBV27 to TRBJ2-7; 7 nucleotides match TRBD1. Germline V gene lookup returns CDR1 MNHEY and CDR2 SMNVEV (reference sequence). After removal of 3 bases from V and 7 bases from J, the junction contained 15 bases not matched to a gene. This CDR3 contains 16 residues. CDR3 nucleotide sequence: TGTGCCAGCAGTTTCCGGTGGGGGACAGATAACCAAGAGCAGTACTTC. Encoded protein: CASSFRWGTDNQEQYF.

The CDR3 region is CASSQSTLNYGYTF. In nucleotides, the CDR3 is TGTGCCAGCAGCCAAAGTACTTTAAACTATGGCTACACCTTC. The chain uses TRBV3-1 (or the pseudogene TRBV3-2) and TRBJ1-2, with D uncertain. Germline assignment: CDR1 LGHDT and CDR2 YNNKEL (reference sequence). Trimming pared 2 bases from V and 2 bases from J, leaving 9 bases between. This CDR3 has 14 amino acids.

The CDR3, as DNA: TGCAGCGTTGCCACAGGGGCTCATGAAAAACTGTTTTTT. Protein sequence: CSVATGAHEKLFF. This rearrangement joins TRBV29-1 to TRBJ1-4; TRBD1 matches 7 bases. The CDR3 has 13 residues. V shed 4 bases and J 6 bases; nucleotides not matched to a gene: 5. CDR1 and CDR2 (germline): SQVTM, ANQGSEA.

The chain recombines TRBV19 with TRBJ1-6, with D possibly TRBD1 on 5 matching bases. Trimming stripped 3 bases from V and 7 bases from J, with 16 bases between. Germline values: CDR1 LNHDA, CDR2 SQIVND (reference sequence). The CDR3 sequence is 16 residues long. The chain's CDR3 is CASSILLTVVNSPLHF. CDR3 in DNA: TGTGCCAGTAGTATTCTCTTGACAGTGGTGAATTCACCCCTCCACTTT.

In its sample, this clone was seen a few times. The genes are TRBV7-2 and TRBJ2-5, with a weak D call TRBD2 (5 bases). The V gene lost 5 bases and the J gene lost 6 bases, with 16 bases spanning the gap. The germline V gene encodes CDR1 SGHTA and CDR2 FQGNSA. The CDR3 spans 14 residues. The CDR3 sequence is CASSPSEGVKTQYF. DNA of the CDR3: TGTGCCAGCAGCCCCAGTGAGGGTGTCAAGACCCAGTACTTC.

V is TRBV7-9 and J is TRBJ1-1; D gene ambiguous. CDR3 length: 14 amino acids. The germline gives CDR1 SEHNR, CDR2 FQNEAQ (reference sequence). Trimming pared 1 base from V and 4 bases from J, leaving 10 bases between. The CDR3, as DNA: TGTGCCAGCAGCTTAGTAGATGAGTCCACTGAAGCTTTCTTT. Residues: CASSLVDESTEAFF. The whole variable domain, filled in from reference TRBV7-9 and TRBJ1-1, reads DTGVSQNPRHKITKRGQNVTFRCDPISEHNRLYWYRQTLGQGPEFLTYFQNEAQLEKSRLLSDRFSAERPKGSFSTLEIQRTEQGDSAMYLCASSLVDESTEAFFGQGTRLTVV.

This rearrangement joins TRBV19 to TRBJ1-3, with TRBD1 matching 7 bases. Germline assignment: CDR1 LNHDA and CDR2 SQIVND (reference sequence). This CDR3 region has 16 residues. After removal of 3 bases from V and 0 bases from J, the junction contained 5 bases not matched to a gene. The CDR3 nucleotides are TGTGCCAGTAGTATGGGACAGCGCCGCTCTGGAAACACCATATATTTT. The encoded protein is CASSMGQRRSGNTIYF.

Only a few counts were recorded for this clone. The chain recombines TRBV11-2 with TRBJ2-7; D not certain. Trimming left V 5 bases short and J 3 bases short, with 11 bases between. The length of the CDR3 is 13 residues. Germline V gene data show CDR1 as SGHAT and CDR2 as FQNNGV. The chain's CDR3 is CASSPSPGYEQYF. CDR3 DNA: TGTGCCAGCAGCCCCTCCCCGGGCTACGAGCAGTACTTC.

This chain uses TRBV6-5 with TRBJ2-2; 8 positions match TRBD1. There are 15 residues in the CDR3. V gave up 5 bases and J gave up 4 bases; unmatched junction bases: 6. CDR1 and CDR2 from the germline V gene are MNHEY and SVGAGI. CDR3 protein: CASSRQGASTGELFF. The CDR3 nucleotides are TGTGCCAGCAGTCGGCAGGGGGCGAGCACCGGGGAGCTGTTTTTT.

The chain joins TRBV28 to TRBJ1-2; TRBD1 aligns across 8 bases. Germline CDR1 MDHEN, CDR2 SYDVKM. The CDR3 extends over 13 amino acids. V trimming: 3 bases; J trimming: 13 bases; junction bases outside the gene matches: 10. Here the CDR3 DNA reads TGTGCCAGCAGTTTGGTGAGACAGGGGAGTTGCACCTTC. Translated: CASSLVRQGSCTF.